These 9 T cell receptor beta chains were all obtained from the same sample, sequenced in a study of a mutant IDH1 vaccine in newly diagnosed glioma. The sample's time point: week 47, end of study. The content of each vaccine dose was 300 ug of mutant IDH1 20-mer peptide, and topical imiquimod accompanied it. Here immunoSEQ multiplex PCR was the method, and the copy in TCRdb shows in-frame clones only, minus some. The sample holds about 60,000 clones, roughly 87% seen once. No antigen is known for these receptors. The sequences come from PBMCs, collected from a glioma patient whose treatment included an IDH1 peptide vaccine. The receptors were gathered from a woman aged 45-60 years with glioma.

The chain uses TRBV7-2 and TRBJ2-5, with D unclear. Germline CDR1 reads SGHTA; CDR2 reads FQGNSA. Between the trimmed V and J ends, which lost 5 bases and 7 bases, there was a span of 2 bases. This CDR3 region has 9 residues. CDR3 protein: CASSTTQYF. The CDR3, as DNA: TGTGCCAGCAGCACGACCCAGTACTTC. The entire variable domain, with the rest obtained from reference TRBV7-2 and TRBJ2-5, is as follows: GAGVSQSPSNKVTEKGKDVELRCDPISGHTALYWYRQSLGQGLEFLIYFQGNSAPDKSGLPSDRFSAERTGGSVSTLTIQRTQQEDSAVYLCASSTTQYFGPGTRLLVL.

This clone was counted only a few times. This chain links TRBV10-3 with TRBJ2-2, with D unresolved. Trimming removed 6 bases at V and 3 bases at J, with 5 bases between. This CDR3 region has 12 residues. Germline CDR1 reads ENHRY; CDR2 reads SYGVKD. The CDR3 sequence: CAIREDTGELFF. In DNA, the CDR3 is TGTGCCATCAGGGAAGACACCGGGGAGCTGTTTTTT.

This sequence joins TRBV6-1 and TRBJ1-5, with 7 bases fitting TRBD1. J lost 5 bases, V lost 11 bases, and 9 bases had no gene match. This CDR3 region has 13 residues. The V gene's germline CDR1 is MNHNS and CDR2 SASEGT. The CDR3 nucleotides are TGTGCCGGAGCCGGGACAGATGATCAGCCCCAGCATTTT. Its protein product is CAGAGTDDQPQHF.

This clone was counted only a few times. The V gene is TRBV29-1, the J gene TRBJ1-1, with 8 bases that match TRBD1. The CDR3 runs 12 residues. The germline gives CDR1 SQVTM, CDR2 ANQGSEA. V dropped 6 bases and J dropped 1; count of bases not matched to a gene: 1. This CDR3 is CSVGQANTEAFF. As DNA, the CDR3 is TGCAGCGTGGGACAGGCGAACACTGAAGCTTTCTTT. The full variable domain, completed using reference TRBV29-1 and TRBJ1-1, is SAVISQKPSRDICQRGTSLTIQCQVDSQVTMMFWYRQQPGQSLTLIATANQGSEATYESGFVIDKFPISRPNLTFSTLTVSNMSPEDSSIYLCSVGQANTEAFFGQGTRLTVV.

The chain carries TRBV27 and TRBJ1-4; the D is unclear. Germline CDR1 reads MNHEY; CDR2 reads SMNVEV (reference sequence). V was clipped by 5 bases and J by 4 bases, with 11 bases between them. The CDR3 extends over 14 amino acids. CDR3 region: CASSRGSLNEKLFF. The CDR3 DNA is TGTGCCAGCAGTAGAGGCTCCCTTAATGAAAAACTGTTTTTT.

This sequence joins TRBV6-4 and TRBJ1-2; 10 positions match TRBD1. Germline V gives CDR1 MRHNA, CDR2 SNTAGT. CDR3 size: 14 residues. With V trimmed by 4 bases and J by 7 bases, 6 bases remained unmatched. The CDR3 DNA is TGTGCCAGCAGTGTCGGACAGGGGGTCGGTGGCTACACCTTC. It yields the protein CASSVGQGVGGYTF.

The chain couples TRBV7-2 to TRBJ1-2; a weak D match, TRBD1 (5 bases). CDR1 is SGHTA, CDR2 FQGNSA, per germline. This CDR3 contains 14 residues. V shed 2 bases and J shed 4 bases, with 11 bases lying between them. The CDR3 nucleotides are TGTGCCAGCAGCTTATCGCAGGGTAGCTATGGCTACACCTTC. Protein product: CASSLSQGSYGYTF.

The gene calls are TRBV9 and TRBJ2-7; 10 positions agree with TRBD1. This CDR3 is built from 14 residues. The V segment lost 4 bases and the J segment 7 bases; nucleotides outside the gene matches: 8. Germline CDR1 SGDLS, CDR2 YYNGEE. The CDR3 protein is CASSTGTGAFEQYF. CDR3 DNA: TGTGCCAGCAGCACCGGGACAGGGGCGTTTGAGCAGTACTTC.

V gene TRBV27 combines with J gene TRBJ1-1; 8 bases match TRBD1. The germline gives CDR1 MNHEY, CDR2 SMNVEV (reference sequence). The CDR3 contains 15 residues. Trimming at V came to 6 bases and at J to 1 base, leaving 7 bases not matched to a gene. The CDR3 sequence: CASRDRGGGNTEAFF. CDR3 coding DNA: TGTGCCAGCAGAGACAGGGGAGGCGGGAACACTGAAGCTTTCTTT.